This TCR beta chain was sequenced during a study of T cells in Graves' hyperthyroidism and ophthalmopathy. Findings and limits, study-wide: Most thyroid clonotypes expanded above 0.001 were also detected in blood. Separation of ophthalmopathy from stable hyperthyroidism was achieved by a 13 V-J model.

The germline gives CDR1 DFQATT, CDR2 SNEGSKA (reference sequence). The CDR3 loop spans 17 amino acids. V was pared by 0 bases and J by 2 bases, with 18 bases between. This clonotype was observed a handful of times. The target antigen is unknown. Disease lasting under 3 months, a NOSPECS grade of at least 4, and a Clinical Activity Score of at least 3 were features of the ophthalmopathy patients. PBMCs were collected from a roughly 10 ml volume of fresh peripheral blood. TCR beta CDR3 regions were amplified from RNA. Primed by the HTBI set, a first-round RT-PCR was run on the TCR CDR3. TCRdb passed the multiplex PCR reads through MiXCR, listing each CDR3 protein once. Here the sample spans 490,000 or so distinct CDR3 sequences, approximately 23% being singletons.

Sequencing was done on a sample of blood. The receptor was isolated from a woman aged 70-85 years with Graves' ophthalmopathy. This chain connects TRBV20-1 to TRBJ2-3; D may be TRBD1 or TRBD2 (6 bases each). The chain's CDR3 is CSARDPGGGGSTDTQYF. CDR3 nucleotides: TGCAGTGCTAGAGACCCTGGTGGAGGGGGTTCCACAGATACGCAGTATTTT.